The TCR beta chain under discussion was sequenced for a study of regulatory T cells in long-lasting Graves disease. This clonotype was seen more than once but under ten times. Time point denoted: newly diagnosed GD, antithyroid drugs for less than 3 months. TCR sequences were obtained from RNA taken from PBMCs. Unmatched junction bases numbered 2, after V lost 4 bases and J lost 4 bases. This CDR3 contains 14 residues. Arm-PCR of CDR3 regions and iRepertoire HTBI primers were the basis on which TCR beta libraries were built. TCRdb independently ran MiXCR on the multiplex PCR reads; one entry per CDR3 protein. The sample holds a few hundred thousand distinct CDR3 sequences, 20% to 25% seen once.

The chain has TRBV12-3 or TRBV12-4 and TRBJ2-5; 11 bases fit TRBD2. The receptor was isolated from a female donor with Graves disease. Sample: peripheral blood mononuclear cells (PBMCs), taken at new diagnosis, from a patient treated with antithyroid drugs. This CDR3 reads CASSSLAGVETQYF. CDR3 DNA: TGTGCCAGCAGTTCACTAGCGGGAGTAGAGACCCAGTACTTC.